The rows below give T cell receptor beta chains drawn from one sample of a study of CD8+CD57+ T cells in acquired aplastic anemia. TCRdb ran MiXCR on the reads and lists one entry per CDR3 protein. This table has some 180,000 distinct CDR3 sequences, roughly 63% appearing once. Sequencing was carried out using sorted CD4+, CD8+, or CD8+CD57+ T cells (not recorded which) from PBMCs. Receptor source: a human donor with aplastic anemia. CDR3s include the opening cysteine and the closing phenylalanine or tryptophan. A D gene is named only where the DNA matches it firmly. Only some rows state a clone size, as once, few, many or a class for expanded clones.

TRBD2 - TRBJ2-5 TRBV2 CASSSRVAGAQETQYF TGTGCCAGCAGCTCCAGGGTAGCGGGGGCCCAAGAGACCCAGTACTTC
TRBD2 - TRBJ2-3 TRBV2 CASSRLAGGADTQYF TGTGCCAGCAGTCGACTAGCGGGAGGGGCAGATACGCAGTATTTT
TRBD1 - TRBJ1-5 TRBV12-3/TRBV12-4 CASRGTGVNQPQHF TGTGCCAGCAGGGGGACAGGGGTCAATCAGCCCCAGCATTTT
TRBD1 few TRBJ2-7 TRBV7-9 CASSLARTGLPEQYF TGTGCCAGCAGCTTAGCTAGGACAGGCCTCCCCGAGCAGTACTTC
- - TRBJ2-7 TRBV7-9 CASSPKVGSYEQYF TGTGCCAGCAGCCCGAAAGTGGGGTCCTACGAGCAGTACTTC
- many TRBJ1-2 TRBV12-3/TRBV12-4 CASSPSVGRALGGDGYTF TGTGCCAGCAGCCCATCGGTGGGCAGGGCGCTCGGCGGTGATGGCTACACCTTC
- - TRBJ1-3 TRBV7-9 CASSLSEGFGNTIYF TGTGCCAGCAGCTTAAGTGAGGGGTTTGGAAACACCATATATTTT
- - TRBJ1-2 TRBV24-1 CATSEDGRYGYTF TGTGCCACCAGTGAGGACGGACGATATGGCTACACCTTC
- - TRBJ1-4 TRBV7-2 CASSLGLAGGLEKLFF TGTGCCAGCAGCTTAGGTCTAGCGGGGGGACTTGAAAAACTGTTTTTT
- - TRBJ1-5 TRBV7-2 CASSPSTNVDQPQHF TGTGCCAGCAGCCCAAGTACGAATGTCGATCAGCCCCAGCATTTT
- - TRBJ2-5 TRBV7-3 CASSLTGRQETQYF TGTGCCAGCAGCTTAACGGGCCGCCAAGAGACCCAGTACTTC
- - TRBJ2-5 TRBV20-1 CSAIGTGQETQYF TGCAGTGCTATCGGGACGGGACAAGAGACCCAGTACTTC
- - TRBJ2-5 TRBV2 CASSGDTQETQYF TGTGCCAGCAGTGGGGACACGCAAGAGACCCAGTACTTC
- - TRBJ1-2 TRBV19 CASSPGRDGYTF TGTGCCAGTAGTCCGGGACGAGATGGCTACACCTTC
TRBD1 - TRBJ2-1 TRBV7-2 CASSVTGTGVTNEQFF TGTGCCAGCAGCGTAACCGGGACAGGGGTCACCAATGAGCAGTTCTTC
- - TRBJ2-1 TRBV7-8 CASNPQDLFLDNEQFF TGTGCCAGCAATCCTCAGGACCTTTTTCTAGACAATGAGCAGTTCTTC
- once TRBJ1-2 TRBV14 CASSGAGGYTF TGTGCCAGCAGTGGGGCTGGGGGCTACACCTTC
- - TRBJ2-5 TRBV24-1 CATSDLQATGETQYF TGTGCCACCAGTGATTTGCAAGCGACTGGAGAGACCCAGTACTTC
- few TRBJ1-6 TRBV12-3/TRBV12-4 CASSFRVSPLHF TGTGCCAGCAGTTTCAGAGTCTCACCCCTCCACTTT
TRBD2 - TRBJ2-2 TRBV7-8 CASSQREFANNGELFF TGTGCCAGCAGCCAGCGGGAGTTCGCGAACAACGGGGAGCTGTTTTTT
- - TRBJ1-2 TRBV15 CATSILLAYGYTF TGTGCCACCAGCATCCTCCTAGCCTATGGCTACACCTTC
- few TRBJ2-7 TRBV20-1 CSARDSGGKGGYEQYF TGCAGTGCTAGAGATTCCGGCGGGAAAGGGGGCTACGAGCAGTACTTC
- once TRBJ1-6 TRBV19 CASWEVAWGSPLHF TGTGCCTCCTGGGAGGTAGCATGGGGATCACCCCTCCACTTT
- - TRBJ2-3 TRBV7-3 CASSGDNGDTQYF TGTGCCAGCAGCGGGGACAATGGGGATACGCAGTATTTT
- - TRBJ1-2 TRBV5-1 CASSLDAQVNYGYTF TGCGCCAGCAGCTTGGATGCGCAGGTTAACTATGGCTACACCTTC
- - TRBJ2-7 TRBV5-1 CASSERTSSYEQYF TGCGCCAGCAGCGAGAGGACTTCCTCCTACGAGCAGTACTTC
- - TRBJ2-5 TRBV5-4 CASSDPRGAETQYF TGTGCCAGCAGCGACCCTCGAGGGGCTGAGACCCAGTACTTC
- - TRBJ1-2 TRBV20-1 CSANRAIYGYTF TGCAGTGCTAACAGGGCAATCTATGGCTACACCTTC
- many TRBJ2-1 TRBV27 CASSLSGVAQFF TGTGCCAGCAGTTTATCGGGAGTAGCGCAGTTCTTC
TRBD2 - TRBJ2-3 TRBV19 CASTKGLAGGHTDTQYF TGTGCCAGTACCAAAGGACTAGCGGGGGGGCACACAGATACGCAGTATTTT
- - TRBJ1-1 TRBV11-3 CASSPFSPNTEAFF TGTGCCAGCAGCCCATTTAGTCCAAACACTGAAGCTTTCTTT
TRBD2 once TRBJ2-1 TRBV20-1 CSASRLAGDNEQFF TGCAGTGCTTCCCGACTAGCGGGGGACAATGAGCAGTTCTTC
- few TRBJ1-1 TRBV14 CASSQVTENTEAFF TGTGCCAGCAGCCAAGTAACAGAGAACACTGAAGCTTTCTTT
TRBD1 few TRBJ1-5 TRBV12-3/TRBV12-4 CASSRTGGQPQHF TGTGCCAGCAGTCGGACAGGCGGGCAGCCCCAGCATTTT
TRBD2 - TRBJ2-1 TRBV20-1 CSARDGSGRAYNEQFF TGCAGTGCTAGAGATGGTAGCGGGAGGGCCTACAATGAGCAGTTCTTC
- - TRBJ1-5 TRBV7-9 CASSPRGVSNQPQHF TGTGCCAGCAGCCCCCGCGGGGTTAGCAATCAGCCCCAGCATTTT
- many TRBJ1-5 TRBV20-1 CSARDLRSRSNQPQHF TGCAGTGCTAGAGACCTCAGGAGTCGTAGCAATCAGCCCCAGCATTTT
- - TRBJ2-6 TRBV5-1 CASSFGGSGANVLTF TGCGCCAGCAGTTTTGGGGGTTCTGGGGCCAACGTCCTGACTTTC
- - TRBJ2-5 TRBV6-4 CASSDSEGGQETQYF TGTGCCAGCAGTGACTCCGAAGGGGGGCAAGAGACCCAGTACTTC